These 27 T cell receptor beta chains were all obtained from the same sample, sequenced in a study of blood T cell repertoires in COVID-19. Clones were sequenced by immunoSEQ multiplex PCR, and TCRdb holds only the in-frame ones, with some missing. The data contain approximately 250,000 clones, around 90% of them singletons. Sequenced: peripheral blood. These receptors were obtained from a man aged 30-40 years with COVID-19, enrolled during active disease.

This clone was observed a single time. V usage is TRBV4-2 and J usage is TRBJ1-1; D uncertain. The germline V gene encodes CDR1 LGHNA and CDR2 YNFKEQ. V was cut by 1 base and J by 2 bases, with 14 bases left in between. CDR3 length: 16 residues. The CDR3 protein is CASSQGSANENTEAFF. In nucleotides, the CDR3 is TGTGCCAGCAGCCAAGGGAGCGCTAACGAAAACACTGAAGCTTTCTTT.

The rearrangement uses TRBV3-1 (or the pseudogene TRBV3-2) and TRBJ2-2; D call uncertain. Germline V CDR1 and CDR2: LGHDT, YNNKEL (reference sequence). There are 14 residues in the CDR3. The V gene lost 6 bases and the J gene lost 2 bases, with 10 bases spanning the gap. The CDR3 reads CASRMAENTGELFF. In nucleotides, the CDR3 is TGTGCCAGCAGAATGGCAGAAAACACCGGGGAGCTGTTTTTT.

This rearrangement joins TRBV7-3 to TRBJ1-1, with a weak D call TRBD1 (5 bases). Trimming removed 2 bases from V and 5 bases from J, with 9 bases in between. From germline, CDR1 is SGHTA and CDR2 FQGTGA. This CDR3 region has 13 residues. The CDR3 sequence is CASSLWKGTEAFF. The CDR3 nucleotides are TGTGCCAGCAGCTTATGGAAGGGGACTGAAGCTTTCTTT. Drawing the rest from reference TRBV7-3 and TRBJ1-1, the complete variable domain is GAGVSQTPSNKVTEKGKYVELRCDPISGHTALYWYRQSLGQGPEFLIYFQGTGAADDSGLPNDRFFAVRPEGSVSTLKIQRTERGDSAVYLCASSLWKGTEAFFGQGTRLTVV.

This clone has a single count. This CDR3 reads CASSQDFSGGAWNEQFF. In DNA form, the CDR3 reads TGCGCCAGCAGCCAAGATTTTAGCGGGGGGGCATGGAATGAGCAGTTCTTC. The rearrangement links TRBV4-1 to TRBJ2-1, with 11 nucleotides matching TRBD2. CDR1 MGHRA and CDR2 YSYEKL come from the germline V gene. The CDR3 has 17 amino acids. J lost 7 bases, V lost 0 bases, and 8 bases had no gene match.

This clone appeared once. This sequence joins TRBV2 and TRBJ2-1; 8 nucleotides agree with TRBD1. This CDR3 contains 16 residues. Germline V lookup: CDR1 SNHLY, CDR2 FYNNEI. With 6 bases clipped from V and 3 bases from J, the junction kept 10 bases outside the gene matches. Here the CDR3 reads CASSSDQGASYNEQFF. CDR3 nucleotides: TGTGCCAGCAGCTCCGACCAGGGGGCGAGCTACAATGAGCAGTTCTTC.

This chain links TRBV30 with TRBJ1-1; TRBD1 might be the D (6 bases). Between the trimmed V and J ends, which lost 2 bases and 4 bases, there was a span of 11 bases. The V gene's germline CDR1 is GTSNPN and CDR2 SVGIG (reference sequence). The CDR3 extends over 13 amino acids. Written as DNA, the CDR3 is TGTGCCTGGAGTACAGGGTATGGCACTGAAGCTTTCTTT. Its translation is CAWSTGYGTEAFF.

The chain employs TRBV29-1 and TRBJ1-1; no firm D call. Trimming took off 4 bases at V and 5 bases at J, with 8 bases between the two ends. The germline gives CDR1 SQVTM, CDR2 ANQGSEA. The CDR3 totals 11 residues. CDR3 sequence: CSVGTGTEAFF. CDR3 nucleotides: TGCAGCGTTGGAACGGGAACTGAAGCTTTCTTT.

This chain links TRBV28 with TRBJ1-5; 7 positions match TRBD1. The CDR3 runs to 15 residues. V lost 7 bases, J lost 2 bases, and 8 bases stayed unmatched. CDR1 MDHEN and CDR2 SYDVKM come from the germline V gene. CDR3 sequence: CASISRQGRNQPQHF. CDR3 bases: TGTGCCAGCATCTCCCGACAGGGCCGCAATCAGCCCCAGCATTTT.

The chain is built from TRBV6-1 and TRBJ1-3; 7 positions agree with TRBD1. Germline V gives CDR1 MNHNS, CDR2 SASEGT. After removal of 3 bases from V and 0 bases from J, the junction contained 2 bases not matched to a gene. The CDR3 contains 15 residues. CDR3 protein: CASSEGQSSGNTIYF. The CDR3 DNA reads as TGTGCCAGCAGTGAGGGACAGAGCTCTGGAAACACCATATATTTT.

CDR3 DNA sequence: TGTGCCAGCAGCTTAACCGGGACAGGGACCTACGAGCAGTACTTC. Translating it yields CASSLTGTGTYEQYF. The chain uses TRBV11-1 and TRBJ2-7; 9 bases match TRBD1. Germline CDR1 and CDR2: SGHAT and FQDESV (reference sequence). V shed 2 bases, J shed 2 bases, and the junction held 4 bases outside the gene matches. This CDR3 has 15 residues.

The J gene is TRBJ2-7, the V gene TRBV11-1; 9 bases fit TRBD2. Looked up from germline, CDR1 is SGHAT and CDR2 is FQDESV (reference sequence). The CDR3 extends over 14 amino acids. V lost 5 bases, J lost 2 bases, and 4 bases stayed unmatched. Here the CDR3 reads CASSPRTSAYEQYF. CDR3 nucleotides: TGTGCCAGCAGCCCAAGGACTAGCGCCTACGAGCAGTACTTC.

J is TRBJ2-7 and V is TRBV10-1; D is possibly TRBD1 (5 bases). The germline CDR1 and CDR2 sequences are WNHNN and SYGVQD (reference sequence). V lost 4 bases and J lost 2, with 12 bases in between. The CDR3 runs 14 residues. The CDR3 here is CASSAKGPPYEQYF. Written as DNA, the CDR3 is TGCGCCAGCAGTGCGAAGGGGCCCCCCTACGAGCAGTACTTC.

This rearrangement joins TRBV29-1 to TRBJ1-4, with 9 nucleotides matching TRBD1. Germline V lookup: CDR1 SQVTM, CDR2 ANQGSEA. The ends lost 4 bases at V and 5 bases at J; junction bases unmatched: 2. The CDR3 runs 13 residues. CDR3 sequence: CSVVGQGNEKLFF. The CDR3 DNA follows: TGCAGCGTTGTCGGACAGGGGAATGAAAAACTGTTTTTT.

CDR3 sequence: CASSFVTGTQETQYF. The CDR3 DNA reads TGTGCCAGCAGCTTCGTTACCGGGACACAAGAGACCCAGTACTTC. The chain links TRBV5-6 to TRBJ2-5, with TRBD1 as a possible D gene (6 bases). The CDR3 consists of 15 residues. From germline, CDR1 is SGHDT and CDR2 YYEEEE. Trimming shortened V by 2 bases and J by 2 bases, and 13 bases separated the two germline ends.

CDR3 sequence: CASNTRGDTYNEQFF. CDR3 nucleotides: TGTGCCAGCAATACCAGGGGGGACACCTACAATGAGCAGTTCTTC. The chain combines TRBV9 with TRBJ2-1; possible D gene TRBD1, 7 bases. Between the trimmed V and J ends, which lost 6 bases and 2 bases, there was a span of 15 bases. Germline CDR1 is SGDLS and CDR2 is YYNGEE. The CDR3 sequence is 15 residues long.

V usage is TRBV30 and J usage is TRBJ2-7, with 9 bases lining up with TRBD2. Germline V lookup: CDR1 GTSNPN, CDR2 SVGIG (reference sequence). The CDR3 extends over 13 amino acids. The V segment lost 8 bases and the J segment 3 bases; nucleotides outside the gene matches: 8. The CDR3 is CAGSGTSIYEQYF. The CDR3 DNA reads as TGTGCCGGTTCCGGGACTAGCATCTACGAGCAGTACTTC.

J is TRBJ1-1 and V is TRBV9; D may be TRBD1 (6 bases). This CDR3 region has 14 residues. Trimming pared 0 bases from V and 4 bases from J, leaving 10 bases between. The V gene's germline CDR1 is SGDLS and CDR2 YYNGEE. The CDR3 coding sequence is TGTGCCAGCAGCGTAGTTCAGGGGAGCACTGAAGCTTTCTTT. Translated, it gives CASSVVQGSTEAFF.

The V and J genes are TRBV11-2 and TRBJ2-1; 13 bases map to TRBD2. V was pared by 5 bases and J by 9 bases, with 10 bases of the junction left unmatched. The CDR3 runs 16 residues. Germline CDR1 and CDR2: SGHAT and FQNNGV. CDR3 in DNA: TGTGCCAGCAGCCAACTAGCGGGGGGGATCAGGAGTGAGCAGTTCTTC. Translated: CASSQLAGGIRSEQFF.

This chain links TRBV29-1 with TRBJ1-5; 7 positions agree with TRBD1. The V and J ends lost 6 bases and 4 bases, in that order; junction bases with no gene match: 9. Germline CDR1 is SQVTM and CDR2 is ANQGSEA. The CDR3 extends over 14 amino acids. This chain's CDR3 is CSVSTGTENQPQHF. The CDR3 coding sequence is TGCAGCGTCTCCACCGGGACAGAAAATCAGCCCCAGCATTTT.

The V call is TRBV3-1 (or the pseudogene TRBV3-2), the J call TRBJ2-7, with no clear D. CDR1 is LGHDT and CDR2 is YNNKEL in the germline V gene (reference sequence). V was clipped by 1 base and J by 2 bases, with 12 bases between them. The CDR3 contains 15 residues. The CDR3 nucleotides read TGTGCCAGCAGCCAAGGTGGTAGAAAAGCCTACGAGCAGTACTTC. Translation: CASSQGGRKAYEQYF.

The chain combines TRBV18 with TRBJ2-7, with 8 nucleotides matching TRBD2. The V segment lost 6 bases and the J segment 0 bases; nucleotides outside the gene matches: 7. The CDR3 totals 15 residues. The V gene's germline CDR1 is KGHSH and CDR2 LQKENI. The DNA for the CDR3 is TGTGCCAGCTCCCGGGAGGGGGGAAGCTCCTACGAGCAGTACTTC. It is translated as CASSREGGSSYEQYF.

The chain has TRBV4-1 and TRBJ2-7; possible D gene TRBD2, 7 bases. The germline gives CDR1 MGHRA, CDR2 YSYEKL. V was trimmed by 3 bases and J by 3 bases, leaving 18 bases between them. The CDR3 contains 16 residues. CDR3 in DNA: TGCGCCAGCAGCCAGGCGGGGGCAGGCAAGAGCTACGAGCAGTACTTC. Translation gives CASSQAGAGKSYEQYF.

This chain joins TRBV6-5 and TRBJ1-1, with D maybe TRBD1 (5 bases). Trimming left V 4 bases short and J 5 bases short, with 14 bases between. CDR3 size: 14 residues. Germline values: CDR1 MNHEY, CDR2 SVGAGI. The CDR3 nucleotides are TGTGCCAGCAGTTGGGGGGTAGAAGGGACTGAAGCTTTCTTT. It codes for CASSWGVEGTEAFF.

This chain connects TRBV6-5 to TRBJ2-4; no firm D call. V lost 5 bases, J lost 10 bases, and 6 bases lay in between. In germline, CDR1 is MNHEY, CDR2 SVGAGI. The CDR3 is 10 amino acids. CDR3 nucleotide sequence: TGTGCCAGCAGTACTCTTATTCAGTACTTC. It yields the protein CASSTLIQYF.

This clone was seen a single time. The chain is built from TRBV14 and TRBJ1-3; 7 bases agree with TRBD1. Germline V lookup: CDR1 SGHDN, CDR2 FVKESK. J gave up 0 bases and V 2 bases, and 7 bases lay outside the gene matches. This CDR3 has 17 residues. The CDR3 is CASSQRTGQSSGNTIYF. The DNA for the CDR3 is TGTGCCAGCAGCCAAAGGACAGGCCAAAGCTCTGGAAACACCATATATTTT.

The table lists this clone with a count of one. The CDR3: CASMVREGIGGYTF. The CDR3 nucleotides are TGTGCCAGTATGGTTCGGGAGGGAATAGGAGGCTACACCTTC. The rearrangement uses TRBV19 and TRBJ1-2; no firm D call. From germline, CDR1 is LNHDA and CDR2 SQIVND (reference sequence). V was trimmed by 7 bases and J by 8 bases, leaving 20 bases between them. The CDR3 totals 14 residues.

The rearrangement links TRBV6-5 to TRBJ2-2, with 7 bases fitting TRBD1. Per germline, CDR1 MNHEY and CDR2 SVGAGI. The CDR3 has 14 amino acids. Unmatched junction bases numbered 7, after V lost 6 bases and J lost 6 bases. In DNA, the CDR3 is TGTGCCAGCAGATCGACAGGGTTTGCCGGGGAGCTGTTTTTT. As protein: CASRSTGFAGELFF.